The 4 T cell receptor beta chains given below trace back to one sample, sequenced in a study of cytomegalovirus exposure and HLA in healthy donors (TCRdb year 2017). Receptors were amplified or captured by the immunoSEQ multiplex PCR assay. Entries here come from immuneACCESS through TCRdb and include only in-frame sequences with V and J called. Some clones fail to appear in such tables; in the studies checked, an unresolved V gene covers under half of the shortfall, and the cause of the remainder is unknown. This sample holds some 170,000 clones; less than 90% were observed only once. 9.5% to 13% of the sample comes from the top ten. The material sequenced was PBMCs. Receptors were obtained from a young man in good health and CMV-seropositive.

CDR3 region: CAISGRGLDGYTF. In DNA, the CDR3 is TGTGCCATCAGTGGCAGGGGCTTGGATGGCTACACCTTC. J is TRBJ1-2 and V is TRBV10-3; possibly TRBD1 for D (6 bases). V was pared by 4 bases and J by 6 bases, with 12 bases between. In germline, CDR1 is ENHRY, CDR2 SYGVKD. The CDR3 is 13 amino acids.

The rearrangement joins TRBV29-1 to TRBJ2-3, with a tentative D call TRBD1 (7 bases). From germline, CDR1 is SQVTM and CDR2 ANQGSEA. The CDR3 loop spans 14 amino acids. V was clipped by 4 bases and J by 8 bases, with 19 bases between them. CDR3 amino acids: CSVGRDSPEGTQYF. CDR3 DNA sequence: TGCAGCGTTGGGAGGGACAGCCCGGAGGGTACGCAGTATTTT.

The CDR3 coding sequence is TGTGCCAGCAGCTTAGAGGGGGCGACCGGGGAGCTGTTTTTT. It translates to CASSLEGATGELFF. V and J are TRBV11-2 and TRBJ2-2; D may be TRBD1 (6 bases). This CDR3 is built from 14 residues. Germline V gives CDR1 SGHAT, CDR2 FQNNGV. With 0 bases removed from V and 5 bases from J, the gap between germline ends came to 7 bases.

This clone was seen more than once but under ten times. The chain links TRBV19 to TRBJ1-2, with 8 bases lining up with TRBD1. Per germline, CDR1 LNHDA and CDR2 SQIVND (reference sequence). J lost 4 bases, V lost 10 bases, and 2 bases had no gene match. This CDR3 region has 11 residues. The CDR3 region has the DNA TGTGCCACCGGACAGGGCTATGGCTACACCTTC. Its protein product is CATGQGYGYTF.